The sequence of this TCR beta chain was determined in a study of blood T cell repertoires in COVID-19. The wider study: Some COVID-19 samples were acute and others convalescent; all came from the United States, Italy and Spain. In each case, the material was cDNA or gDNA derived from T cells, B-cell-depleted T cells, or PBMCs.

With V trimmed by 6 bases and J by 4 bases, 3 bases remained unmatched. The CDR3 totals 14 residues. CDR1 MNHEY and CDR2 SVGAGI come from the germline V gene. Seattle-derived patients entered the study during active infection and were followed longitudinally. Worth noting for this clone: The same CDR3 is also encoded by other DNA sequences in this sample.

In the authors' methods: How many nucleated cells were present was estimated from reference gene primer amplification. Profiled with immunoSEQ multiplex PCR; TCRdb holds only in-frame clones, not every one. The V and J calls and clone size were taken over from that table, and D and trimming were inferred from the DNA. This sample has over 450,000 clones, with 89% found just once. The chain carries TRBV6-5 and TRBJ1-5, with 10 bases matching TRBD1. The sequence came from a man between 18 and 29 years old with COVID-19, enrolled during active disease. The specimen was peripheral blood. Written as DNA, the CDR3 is TGTGCCAGCAGCTCGGGACAGGGGAATCAGCCCCAGCATTTT. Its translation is CASSSGQGNQPQHF.